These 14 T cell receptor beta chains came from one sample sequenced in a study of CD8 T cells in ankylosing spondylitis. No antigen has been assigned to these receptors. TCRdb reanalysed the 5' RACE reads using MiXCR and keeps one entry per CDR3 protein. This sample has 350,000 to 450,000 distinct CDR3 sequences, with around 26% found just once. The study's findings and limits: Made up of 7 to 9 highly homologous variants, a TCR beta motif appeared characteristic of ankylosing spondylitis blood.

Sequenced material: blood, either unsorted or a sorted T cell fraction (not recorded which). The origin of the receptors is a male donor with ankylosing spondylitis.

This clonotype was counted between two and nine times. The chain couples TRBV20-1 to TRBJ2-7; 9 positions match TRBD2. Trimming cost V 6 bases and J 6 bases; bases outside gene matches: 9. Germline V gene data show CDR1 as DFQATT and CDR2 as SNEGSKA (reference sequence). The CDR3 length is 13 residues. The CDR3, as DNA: TGCAGTGCGCCGCGCAGCGGGAGGCCCGAGCAGTACTTC. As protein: CSAPRSGRPEQYF.

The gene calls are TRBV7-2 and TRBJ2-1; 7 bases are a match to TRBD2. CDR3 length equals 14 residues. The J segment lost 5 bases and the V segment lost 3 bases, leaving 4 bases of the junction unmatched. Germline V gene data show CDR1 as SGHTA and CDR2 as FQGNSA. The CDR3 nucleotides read TGTGCCAGCAGCTTGACTAGCTCTAACAATGAGCAGTTCTTC. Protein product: CASSLTSSNNEQFF.

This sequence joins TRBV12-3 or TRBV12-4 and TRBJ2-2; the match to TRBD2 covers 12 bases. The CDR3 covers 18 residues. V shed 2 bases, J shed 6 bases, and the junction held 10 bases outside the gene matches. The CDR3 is CASSLPLGLAGGPGELFF. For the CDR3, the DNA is TGTGCCAGCAGTTTACCCTTGGGACTAGCGGGCGGCCCCGGGGAGCTGTTTTTT.

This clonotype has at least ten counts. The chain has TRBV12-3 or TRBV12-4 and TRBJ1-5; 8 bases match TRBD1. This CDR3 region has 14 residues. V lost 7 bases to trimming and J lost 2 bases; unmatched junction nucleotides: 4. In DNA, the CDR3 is TGTGCCAGCACGACAGGGGTTGGCAATCAGCCCCAGCATTTT. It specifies CASTTGVGNQPQHF.

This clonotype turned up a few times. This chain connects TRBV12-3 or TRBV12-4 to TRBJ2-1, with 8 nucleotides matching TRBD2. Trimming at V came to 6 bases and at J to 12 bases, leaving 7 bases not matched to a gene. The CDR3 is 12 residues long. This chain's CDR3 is CASSAQTSVQFF. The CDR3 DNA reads TGTGCCAGCAGCGCGCAGACTAGCGTGCAGTTCTTC.

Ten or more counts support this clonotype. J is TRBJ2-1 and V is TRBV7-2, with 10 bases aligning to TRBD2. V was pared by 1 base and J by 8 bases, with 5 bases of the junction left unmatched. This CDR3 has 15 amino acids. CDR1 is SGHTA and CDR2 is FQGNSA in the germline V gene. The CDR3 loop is CASSLVAGGRDEQFF. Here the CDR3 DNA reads TGTGCCAGCAGCTTAGTAGCGGGAGGCCGCGATGAGCAGTTCTTC.

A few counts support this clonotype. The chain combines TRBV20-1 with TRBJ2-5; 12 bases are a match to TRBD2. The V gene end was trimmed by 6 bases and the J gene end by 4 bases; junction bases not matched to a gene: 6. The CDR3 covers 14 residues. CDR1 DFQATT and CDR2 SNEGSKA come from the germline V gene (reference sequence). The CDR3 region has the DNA TGCAGTGCCCCCGCGACTAGCGGGAGAGAGACCCAGTACTTC. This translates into CSAPATSGRETQYF.

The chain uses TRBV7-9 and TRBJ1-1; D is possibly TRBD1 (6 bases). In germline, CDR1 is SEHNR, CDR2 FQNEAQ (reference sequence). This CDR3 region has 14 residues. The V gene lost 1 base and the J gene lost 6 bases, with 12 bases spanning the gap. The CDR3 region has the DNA TGTGCCAGCAGCTTAGGATACAGGGAATCTGAAGCTTTCTTT. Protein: CASSLGYRESEAFF. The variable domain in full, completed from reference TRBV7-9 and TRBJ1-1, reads DTGVSQNPRHKITKRGQNVTFRCDPISEHNRLYWYRQTLGQGPEFLTYFQNEAQLEKSRLLSDRFSAERPKGSFSTLEIQRTEQGDSAMYLCASSLGYRESEAFFGQGTRLTVV.

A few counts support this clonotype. The CDR3 DNA follows: TGTGCCATTCTAGGACTAGCTGCTAGGGAGCAGTACGTC. Its protein is CAILGLAAREQYV. V is TRBV10-3 and J is TRBJ2-7; 8 bases are shared with TRBD2. V was pared by 9 bases and J by 7 bases, with 11 bases of the junction left unmatched. The CDR3 has 13 amino acids. Germline values: CDR1 ENHRY, CDR2 SYGVKD.

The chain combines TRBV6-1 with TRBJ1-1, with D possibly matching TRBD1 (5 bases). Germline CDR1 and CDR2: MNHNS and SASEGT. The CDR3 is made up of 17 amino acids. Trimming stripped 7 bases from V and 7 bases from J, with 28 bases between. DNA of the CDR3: TGTGCCAGCACCCGATGGGGGGGGTACACCCCACCGGGTGAAGCTTTCTTT. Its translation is CASTRWGGYTPPGEAFF.

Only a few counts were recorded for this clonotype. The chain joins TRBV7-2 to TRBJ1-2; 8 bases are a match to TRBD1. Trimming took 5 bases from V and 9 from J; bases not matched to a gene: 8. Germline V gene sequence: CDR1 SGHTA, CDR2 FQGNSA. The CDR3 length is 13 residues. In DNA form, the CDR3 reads TGTGCCAGCAGCCCCGGACAGGGAGTCAGCTACACCTTC. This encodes CASSPGQGVSYTF.

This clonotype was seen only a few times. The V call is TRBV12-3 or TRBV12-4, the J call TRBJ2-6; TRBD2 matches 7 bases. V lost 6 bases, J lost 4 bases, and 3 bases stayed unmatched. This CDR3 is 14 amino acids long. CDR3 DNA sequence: TGTGCCAGCAGGGACGGGGGGGGGGCCAACGTCCTGACTTTC. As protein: CASRDGGGANVLTF.

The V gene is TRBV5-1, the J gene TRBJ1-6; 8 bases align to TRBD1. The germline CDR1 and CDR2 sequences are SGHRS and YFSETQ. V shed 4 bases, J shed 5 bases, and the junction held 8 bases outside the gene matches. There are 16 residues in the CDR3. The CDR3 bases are TGCGCCAGCAGCCCTGGGACAGGCGGCCATAATTCACCCCTCCACTTT. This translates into CASSPGTGGHNSPLHF.

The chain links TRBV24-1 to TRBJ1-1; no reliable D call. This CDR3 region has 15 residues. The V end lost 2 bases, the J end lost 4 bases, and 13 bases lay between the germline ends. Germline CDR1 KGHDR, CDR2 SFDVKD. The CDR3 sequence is CATSDSGMGGTEAFF. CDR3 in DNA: TGTGCCACCAGTGATTCGGGTATGGGTGGCACTGAAGCTTTCTTT.